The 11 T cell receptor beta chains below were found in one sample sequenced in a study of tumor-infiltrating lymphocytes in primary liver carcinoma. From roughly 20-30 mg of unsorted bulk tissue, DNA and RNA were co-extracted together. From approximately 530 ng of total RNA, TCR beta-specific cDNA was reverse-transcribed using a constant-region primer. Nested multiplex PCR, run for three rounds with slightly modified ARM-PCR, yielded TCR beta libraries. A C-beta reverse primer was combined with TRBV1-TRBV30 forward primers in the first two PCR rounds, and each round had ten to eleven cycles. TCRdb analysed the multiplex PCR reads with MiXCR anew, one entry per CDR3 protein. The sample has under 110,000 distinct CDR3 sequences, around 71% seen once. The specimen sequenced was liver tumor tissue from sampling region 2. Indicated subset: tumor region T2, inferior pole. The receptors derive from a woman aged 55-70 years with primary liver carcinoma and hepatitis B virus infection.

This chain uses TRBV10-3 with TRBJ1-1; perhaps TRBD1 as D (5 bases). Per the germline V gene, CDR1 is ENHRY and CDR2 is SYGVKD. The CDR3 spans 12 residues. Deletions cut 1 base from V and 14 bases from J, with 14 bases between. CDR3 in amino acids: CAISEWGIDAFF. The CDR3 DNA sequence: TGTGCCATCAGTGAGTGGGGGATTGATGCCTTCTTT.

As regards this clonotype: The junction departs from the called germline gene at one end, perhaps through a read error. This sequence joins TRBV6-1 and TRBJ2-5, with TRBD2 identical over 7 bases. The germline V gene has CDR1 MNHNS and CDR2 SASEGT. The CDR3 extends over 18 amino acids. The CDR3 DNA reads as TGTGCCTGCAGTGAAGTCCTTGGACTAGTCCTGTACCAAGAGACCCAGTACTTC. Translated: CACSEVLGLVLYQETQYF.

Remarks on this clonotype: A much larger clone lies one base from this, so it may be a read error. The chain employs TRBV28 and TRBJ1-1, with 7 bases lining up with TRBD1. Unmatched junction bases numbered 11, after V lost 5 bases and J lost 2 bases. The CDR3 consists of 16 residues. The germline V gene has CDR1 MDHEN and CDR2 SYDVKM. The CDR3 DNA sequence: TGTGCCAGCAGTCTACCCACAGGGGCCACTAACACTGAAGCTTTCTTT. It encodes CASSLPTGATNTEAFF.

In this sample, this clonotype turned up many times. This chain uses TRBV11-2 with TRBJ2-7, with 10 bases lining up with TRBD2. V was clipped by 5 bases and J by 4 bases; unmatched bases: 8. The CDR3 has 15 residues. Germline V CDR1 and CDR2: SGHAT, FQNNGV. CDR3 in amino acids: CASSRAGLAVYEQYF. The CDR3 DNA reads TGTGCCAGCAGCCGTGCCGGACTAGCGGTTTACGAGCAGTACTTC.

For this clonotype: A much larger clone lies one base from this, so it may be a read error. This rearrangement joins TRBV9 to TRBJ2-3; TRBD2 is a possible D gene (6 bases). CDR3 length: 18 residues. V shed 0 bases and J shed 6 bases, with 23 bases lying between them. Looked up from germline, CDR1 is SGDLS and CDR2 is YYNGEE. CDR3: CASSVAPYGTAGSDTQYF. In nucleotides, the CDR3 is TGTGCCAGCAGCGTAGCCCCTTACGGGACTGCCGGAAGTGATACGCAGTATTTT.

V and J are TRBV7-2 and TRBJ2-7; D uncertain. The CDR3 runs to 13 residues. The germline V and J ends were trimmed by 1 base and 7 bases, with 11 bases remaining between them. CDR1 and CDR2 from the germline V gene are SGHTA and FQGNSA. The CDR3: CASSLGSVWEQYF. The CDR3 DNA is TGTGCCAGCAGCTTAGGGTCCGTGTGGGAGCAGTACTTC. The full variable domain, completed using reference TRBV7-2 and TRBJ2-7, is GAGVSQSPSNKVTEKGKDVELRCDPISGHTALYWYRQSLGQGLEFLIYFQGNSAPDKSGLPSDRFSAERTGGSVSTLTIQRTQQEDSAVYLCASSLGSVWEQYFGPGTRLTVT.

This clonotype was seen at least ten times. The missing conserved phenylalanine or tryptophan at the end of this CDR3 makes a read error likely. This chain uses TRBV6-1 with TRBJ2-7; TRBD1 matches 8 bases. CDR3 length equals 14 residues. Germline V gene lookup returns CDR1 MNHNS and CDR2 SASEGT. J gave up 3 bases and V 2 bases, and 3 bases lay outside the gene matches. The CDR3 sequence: CASSETGGFYEQYL. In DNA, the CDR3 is TGTGCCAGCAGTGAAACAGGGGGATTCTACGAGCAGTACCTC.

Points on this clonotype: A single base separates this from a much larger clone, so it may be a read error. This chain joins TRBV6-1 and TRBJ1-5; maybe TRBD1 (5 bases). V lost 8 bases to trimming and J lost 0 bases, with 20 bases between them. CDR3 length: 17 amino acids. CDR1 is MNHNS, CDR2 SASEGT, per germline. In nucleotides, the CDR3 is TGTGCCAGCTCTGGTCTTAGGGGAAGGCTTAGCAATCAGCCCCAGCATTTT. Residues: CASSGLRGRLSNQPQHF.

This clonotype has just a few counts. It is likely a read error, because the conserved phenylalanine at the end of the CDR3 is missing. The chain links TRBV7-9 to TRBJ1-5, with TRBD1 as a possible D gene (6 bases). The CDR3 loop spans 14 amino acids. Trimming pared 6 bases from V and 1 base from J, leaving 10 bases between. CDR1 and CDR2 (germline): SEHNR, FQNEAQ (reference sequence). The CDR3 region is CASSPQGSNQPQHL. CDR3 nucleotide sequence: TGTGCCAGCAGTCCTCAGGGGAGCAATCAGCCCCAGCATCTT.

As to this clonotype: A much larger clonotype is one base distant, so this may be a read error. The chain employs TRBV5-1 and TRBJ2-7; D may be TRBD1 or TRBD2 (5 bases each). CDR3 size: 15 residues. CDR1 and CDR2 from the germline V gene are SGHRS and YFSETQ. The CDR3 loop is CTSSLRDVSGYEQYF. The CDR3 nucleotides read TGCACCAGCAGCTTGAGGGACGTATCGGGCTACGAGCAGTACTTC.

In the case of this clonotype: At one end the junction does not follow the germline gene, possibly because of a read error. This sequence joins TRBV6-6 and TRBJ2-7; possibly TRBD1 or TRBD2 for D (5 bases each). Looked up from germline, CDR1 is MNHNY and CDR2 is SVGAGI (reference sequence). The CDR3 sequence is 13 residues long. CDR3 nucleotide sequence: TGTGCGAGCAGTTCCGGGACCTCCTGCGAGCAGTACTTC. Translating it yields CASSSGTSCEQYF.